The rows below give T cell receptor beta chains drawn from one sample of a study of T-cell memory formation after mild COVID-19. From the 5' RACE reads, TCRdb called clonotypes with MiXCR, one entry per CDR3 protein. The repertoire includes a few hundred thousand distinct CDR3 sequences, roughly 15% of them detected once, and approximately 20% sits in the top ten. The sequenced sample consisted of PBMCs or a T cell subset sorted from them (not recorded which). The receptors were sampled from a man between 18 and 35 years old who had mild COVID-19 (a few samples of this study predate the infection). Cell type and time point are not known. Each CDR3 is given without its conserved first and last residue. A row's size may be missing; if present it is once, few, many or a size class.

V gene,CDR3 length,clone size,J gene,CDR3 protein
TRBV11-2,15,few,TRBJ2-7,ASSLDVPRLVFYEQY
TRBV20-1,12,-,TRBJ1-4,SAALEGTNEKLF
TRBV5-1,13,-,TRBJ2-1,ASSQHVTGTDDQF
TRBV15,13,-,TRBJ2-5,ATSRDRGGQETQY
TRBV27,13,-,TRBJ2-1,ASSLTPGLGNEQF
TRBV9,11,-,TRBJ2-3,ASVPPEEDTQY
TRBV7-3,11,many,TRBJ2-5,ASSRLARETQY
TRBV5-1,11,-,TRBJ1-1,ASSLDPTAEAF
TRBV25-1,13,few,TRBJ2-7,ASSEATGRHYEQY
TRBV7-9,13,few,TRBJ1-2,ASSLPTGAMDGYT
TRBV5-1,14,few,TRBJ2-1,ASSRTSGVSYNEQF